The rows below give T cell receptor beta chains drawn from one sample of a study of Ad26.COV2.S vaccination and SARS-CoV-2 variants. The repertoire was sequenced with immunoSEQ multiplex PCR; TCRdb's copy has only in-frame clones and lacks some. The table lists 430,000 or so clones, 85% to 90% of them singletons. The sample was peripheral blood, taken in a trial of Ad26.COV2.S vaccine versus placebo. The receptors stem from a person aged 18-60 years who received the Ad26.COV2.S COVID-19 vaccine or a placebo. The CDR3 runs from the conserved cysteine through the conserved F or W. A D gene is named only where the DNA matches it firmly. A row's size may be missing; if present it is once, few, many or a size class.

>TRBJ2-6|TRBV6-6|.|13|.
CAIAPSGANVLTF
TGTGCCATCGCACCCTCTGGGGCCAACGTCCTGACTTTC
>TRBJ2-7|TRBV5-1|.|15|.
CASSLGEQSSYEQYF
TGCGCCAGCAGCTTGGGGGAGCAGAGCTCCTACGAGCAGTACTTC
>TRBJ1-2|TRBV19|.|15|TRBD1
CASSSRTGLAYGYTF
TGTGCCAGTAGTTCCCGGACAGGGTTGGCCTATGGCTACACCTTC
>TRBJ2-3|TRBV4-3|.|14|TRBD2
CASSHPSTSGGAFF
TGCGCCAGCAGCCATCCCTCCACTAGCGGGGGGGCCTTCTTT
>TRBJ2-7|TRBV28|.|13|.
CASSLWSQLGQYF
TGTGCCAGCAGTTTATGGAGTCAGCTCGGGCAGTACTTC
>TRBJ2-5|TRBV21-1|once|16|.
CASSPHWQGAKETQYF
TGTGCCAGCAGCCCCCATTGGCAGGGGGCGAAAGAGACCCAGTACTTC
>TRBJ2-2|TRBV7-7|few|17|.
CASSPRGGGVRPGELFF
TGTGCTAGCAGCCCAAGAGGAGGGGGCGTGCGGCCCGGGGAGCTGTTTTTT
>TRBJ2-2|TRBV7-9|.|18|TRBD2
CASSSTSGRSKGTGELFF
TGTGCCAGCAGTTCGACTAGCGGGAGATCCAAAGGAACCGGGGAGCTGTTTTTT
>TRBJ2-5|TRBV7-2|.|13|TRBD1
CASGTGVQETQYF
TGTGCCAGCGGGACAGGAGTACAAGAGACCCAGTACTTC
>TRBJ2-5|TRBV7-3|.|14|TRBD2
CASSPGLAEETQYF
TGTGCCAGCAGCCCAGGACTAGCGGAAGAGACCCAGTACTTC
>TRBJ2-1|TRBV2|.|12|.
CAASGYSNEQFF
TGTGCCGCCTCCGGATACTCCAATGAGCAGTTCTTC
>TRBJ1-6|TRBV19|.|17|.
CASSIGTAKEPNSPLHF
TGTGCCAGTAGTATTGGGACTGCGAAGGAGCCAAATTCACCCCTCCACTTT
>TRBJ1-1|TRBV29-1|.|13|TRBD1
CSVEGQTNTEAFF
TGCAGCGTTGAGGGACAGACGAACACTGAAGCTTTCTTT
>TRBJ1-2|TRBV30|.|13|.
CAWTSSRFYGYTF
TGTGCCTGGACTTCTTCCCGGTTCTATGGCTACACCTTC
>TRBJ2-7|TRBV9|.|13|.
CASRSSSTGEQYF
TGTGCCAGCAGAAGCTCTAGTACGGGCGAGCAGTACTTC
>TRBJ2-3|TRBV11-3|.|14|.
CASSTELWADTQYF
TGTGCCAGCAGCACGGAATTATGGGCAGATACGCAGTATTTT
>TRBJ1-5|TRBV6-6|.|17|.
CASSRTILGTVNQPQHF
TGTGCCAGCAGTCGTACAATCTTGGGGACGGTCAATCAGCCCCAGCATTTT
>TRBJ1-6|TRBV6-5|.|15|.
CASSVWDGYYSPLHF
TGTGCCAGCAGCGTCTGGGACGGTTATTATTCACCCCTCCACTTT
>TRBJ2-1|TRBV5-1|.|14|.
CASSLPNRRREQFF
TGCGCCAGCAGCTTGCCCAATAGGCGACGTGAGCAGTTCTTC
>TRBJ2-7|TRBV5-6|.|14|TRBD1
CASSSDRDSYEQYF
TGTGCCAGCAGCTCCGACAGGGACTCCTACGAGCAGTACTTC
>TRBJ2-5|TRBV7-3|once|16|.
CASSLTPPRAWETQYF
TGTGCCAGCAGCTTAACACCCCCCAGAGCCTGGGAGACCCAGTACTTC
>TRBJ2-1|TRBV7-2|.|17|.
CASSLGAMGGMNNEQFF
TGTGCCAGCAGCTTGGGGGCTATGGGCGGGATGAACAATGAGCAGTTCTTC
>TRBJ2-5|TRBV2|.|12|.
CASSVAEGTQYF
TGTGCCAGCAGTGTTGCCGAGGGGACCCAGTACTTC
>TRBJ2-7|TRBV29-1|.|13|.
CSVASSASYEQYF
TGCAGCGTCGCAAGCAGTGCAAGCTACGAGCAGTACTTC
>TRBJ2-2|TRBV6-6|few|13|.
CASSAALTGELFF
TGTGCCAGCAGTGCGGCTCTCACCGGGGAGCTGTTTTTT
>TRBJ1-1|TRBV6-5|.|13|.
CASRLREDTEAFF
TGTGCCAGCAGGCTCAGGGAGGACACTGAAGCTTTCTTT
>TRBJ2-5|TRBV9|once|14|.
CASSVEQGQETQYF
TGTGCCAGCAGCGTAGAACAGGGACAAGAGACCCAGTACTTC
>TRBJ2-3|TRBV15|.|13|.
CATSGAWEDTQYF
TGTGCCACCAGCGGAGCGTGGGAAGATACGCAGTATTTT